This record looks at one T cell receptor beta chain sequence and its context. The clone's antigen remains unknown. No much larger clonotype is one base removed from it; base qualities were not supplied. A distance of 9 bases separates the germline ends of V and J, which lose 0 bases and 6 bases respectively. The cysteine opens and the phenylalanine closes a CDR3 of 14 amino acids. Only the CDR3 part of the read is kept: 42 bases, read in frame from the first base. CDR1 SGHRS and CDR2 YFSETQ were looked up in the germline V gene. This entry belongs to a study of control samples from healthy donors and cancer patients (dated by TCRdb to 2019 to 2021). Library construction relied on the immunoSEQ multiplex PCR assay. Imported from immuneACCESS, the table was reduced by TCRdb to in-frame sequences with V and J called. These copies leave out some clones; in studies compared against another copy, an unresolved V gene accounts for under half, and the cause of the remainder is not known. For this sample there are 90,000 to 100,000 clones; 90% appear just once. About 4% of the sample is taken by the ten largest.

Sequenced material: blood. This receptor was obtained from a woman aged 18-35 years in good health. The rearranged chain carries TRBV5-1 and TRBJ1-4; possibly the D gene is TRBD1, per 6 matching bases. CDR3 reads: CASSLGQADEKLFF. The DNA is TGCGCCAGCAGCTTGGGACAGGCCGATGAAAAACTGTTTTTT.